This T cell receptor beta chain was sequenced during a study of cytomegalovirus exposure and HLA in healthy donors. Study at large: T cells numbering about 180 million yielded roughly 120 million unique TCR beta sequences in an earlier analysis. General study results and limits: Most TCR beta V segments were productive about 87% or about 30% of the time in an earlier analysis. Most TCRs appeared rarely, but some public TCRs recurred in many donors. A few V segments could not be told apart, such as TRBV6-2 and TRBV6-3, and were left out.

Regarding this clone: What it binds is unknown.

The PCR used 60 Vbeta and 13 Jbeta primers. The repertoire was sequenced with immunoSEQ multiplex PCR; TCRdb's copy has only in-frame clones and lacks some. Here the sample spans about 190,000 clones, roughly 80% being singletons. V was pared by 0 bases and J by 3 bases, with 3 bases of the junction left unmatched. The CDR3 runs 15 residues. The germline CDR1 and CDR2 sequences are MNHEY and SVGAGI. Sequenced material: PBMCs. The source is a woman between 18 and 29 years old in good health and CMV-seronegative. This chain connects TRBV6-5 to TRBJ2-7; TRBD1 matches 9 bases. The CDR3 spells CASSYSGQGYYEQYF. CDR3 sequence (DNA): TGTGCCAGCAGTTACTCGGGACAGGGTTACTACGAGCAGTACTTC.